The source of this T cell receptor beta chain is a study of glioma-infiltrating T cells after dendritic cell vaccination. The data were produced by immunoSEQ multiplex PCR, yet TCRdb's version contains in-frame clones alone and is incomplete. The table shows more than 95,000 clones, with 85% to 90% occurring only once. Specified time point: after dendritic cell vaccination, including at tumor progression/relapse. Blood PBMC samples: pre-vaccination, two weeks post third vaccination, and at tumor progression. The sample consisted of blood, taken after dendritic cell vaccination. This TCR came from a human donor with glioblastoma.

The CDR3 region has the DNA TGTGCCAGCAGTTTACTCAGGGGGCGTTACGAGCAGTACTTC. This encodes CASSLLRGRYEQYF. J is TRBJ2-5 and V is TRBV27; TRBD1 aligns across 8 bases. The DNA matches TRBJ2-7 better at its end, which makes the J call doubtful. The CDR3 consists of 14 residues. Per the germline V gene, CDR1 is MNHEY and CDR2 is SMNVEV (reference sequence).